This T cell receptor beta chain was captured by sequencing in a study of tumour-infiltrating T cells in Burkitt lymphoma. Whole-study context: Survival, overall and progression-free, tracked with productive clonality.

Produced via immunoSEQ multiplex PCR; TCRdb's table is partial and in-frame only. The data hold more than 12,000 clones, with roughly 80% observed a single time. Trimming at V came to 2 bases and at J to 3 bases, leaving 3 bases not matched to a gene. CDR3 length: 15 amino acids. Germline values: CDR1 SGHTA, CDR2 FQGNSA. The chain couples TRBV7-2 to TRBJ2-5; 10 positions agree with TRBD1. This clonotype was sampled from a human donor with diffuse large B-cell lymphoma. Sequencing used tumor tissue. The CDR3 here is CASSLSGTGEETQYF. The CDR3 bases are TGTGCCAGCAGCTTATCAGGGACAGGGGAAGAGACCCAGTACTTC.